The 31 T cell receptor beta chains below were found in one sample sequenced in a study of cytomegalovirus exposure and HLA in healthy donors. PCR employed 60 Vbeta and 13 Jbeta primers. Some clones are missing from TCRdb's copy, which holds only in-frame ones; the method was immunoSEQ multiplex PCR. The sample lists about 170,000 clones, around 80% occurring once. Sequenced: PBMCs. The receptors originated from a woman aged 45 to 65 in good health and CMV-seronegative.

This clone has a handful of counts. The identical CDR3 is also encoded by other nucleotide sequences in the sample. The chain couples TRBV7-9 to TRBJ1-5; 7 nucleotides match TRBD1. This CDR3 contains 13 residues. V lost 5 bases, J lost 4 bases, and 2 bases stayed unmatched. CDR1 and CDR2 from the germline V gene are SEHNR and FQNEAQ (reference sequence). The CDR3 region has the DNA TGTGCCAGCAGCCCGGGACAGAATCAGCCCCAGCATTTT. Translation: CASSPGQNQPQHF.

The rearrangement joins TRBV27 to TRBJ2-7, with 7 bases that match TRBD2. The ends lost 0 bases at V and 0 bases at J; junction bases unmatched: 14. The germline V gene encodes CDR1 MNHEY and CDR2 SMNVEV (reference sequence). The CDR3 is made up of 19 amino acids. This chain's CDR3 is CASSLSAPGVAGVSYEQYF. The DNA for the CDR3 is TGTGCCAGCAGTTTATCGGCCCCCGGGGTGGCGGGGGTCTCCTACGAGCAGTACTTC.

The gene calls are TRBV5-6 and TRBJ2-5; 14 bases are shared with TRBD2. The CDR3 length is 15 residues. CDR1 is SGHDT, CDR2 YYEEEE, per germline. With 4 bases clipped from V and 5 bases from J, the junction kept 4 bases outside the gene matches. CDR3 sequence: CASSPGTSGSETQYF. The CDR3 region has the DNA TGTGCCAGCAGCCCCGGGACTAGCGGGAGCGAGACCCAGTACTTC.

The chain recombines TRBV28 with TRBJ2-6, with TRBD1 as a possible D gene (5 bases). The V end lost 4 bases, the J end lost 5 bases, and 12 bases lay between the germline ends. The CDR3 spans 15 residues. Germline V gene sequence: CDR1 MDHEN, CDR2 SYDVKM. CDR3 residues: CASSSQATWANVLTF. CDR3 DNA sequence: TGTGCCAGCAGTTCACAGGCTACCTGGGCCAACGTCCTGACTTTC.

The CDR3 loop is CASTLAGGLNGELFF. The CDR3, as DNA: TGTGCCAGCACCCTAGCGGGAGGGCTCAACGGGGAGCTGTTTTTT. The V gene is TRBV7-2, the J gene TRBJ2-2, with TRBD2 matching over 12 bases. The germline gives CDR1 SGHTA, CDR2 FQGNSA. The CDR3 runs 15 residues. With 7 bases clipped from V and 7 bases from J, the junction kept 7 bases outside the gene matches.

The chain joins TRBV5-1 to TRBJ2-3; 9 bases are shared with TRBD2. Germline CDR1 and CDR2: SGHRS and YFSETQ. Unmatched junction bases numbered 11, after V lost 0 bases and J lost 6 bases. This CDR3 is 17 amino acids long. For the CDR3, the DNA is TGCGCCAGCAGCTTGGGACCGGGCGGGGGGGCGGCTGATACGCAGTATTTT. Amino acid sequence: CASSLGPGGGAADTQYF.

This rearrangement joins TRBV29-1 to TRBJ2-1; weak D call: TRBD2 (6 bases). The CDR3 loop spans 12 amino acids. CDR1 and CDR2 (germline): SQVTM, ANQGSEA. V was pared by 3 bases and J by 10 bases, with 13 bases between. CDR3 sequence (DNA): TGCAGCGTTGATTTCCGGGACTCGGAGCAGTTCTTC. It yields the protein CSVDFRDSEQFF.

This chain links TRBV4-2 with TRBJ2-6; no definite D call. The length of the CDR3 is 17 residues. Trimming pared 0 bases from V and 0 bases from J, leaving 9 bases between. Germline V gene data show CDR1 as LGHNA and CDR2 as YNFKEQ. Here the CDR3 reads CASSQDEPGSGANVLTF. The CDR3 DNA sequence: TGTGCCAGCAGCCAAGACGAGCCAGGCTCTGGGGCCAACGTCCTGACTTTC.

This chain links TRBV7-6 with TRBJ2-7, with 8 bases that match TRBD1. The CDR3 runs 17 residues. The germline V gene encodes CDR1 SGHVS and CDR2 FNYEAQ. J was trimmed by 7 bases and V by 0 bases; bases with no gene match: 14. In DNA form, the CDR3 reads TGTGCCAGCAGCTTAGCACGGACAGGGCCGACTTCTCAAGAGCAGTACTTC. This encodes CASSLARTGPTSQEQYF.

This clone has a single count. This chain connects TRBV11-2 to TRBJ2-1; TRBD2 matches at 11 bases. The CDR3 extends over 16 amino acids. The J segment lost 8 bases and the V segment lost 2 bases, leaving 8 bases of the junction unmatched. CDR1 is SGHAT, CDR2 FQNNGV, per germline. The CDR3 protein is CASSLLPSGRFDEQFF. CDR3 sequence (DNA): TGTGCCAGCAGCTTACTCCCTAGCGGGAGGTTCGATGAGCAGTTCTTC.

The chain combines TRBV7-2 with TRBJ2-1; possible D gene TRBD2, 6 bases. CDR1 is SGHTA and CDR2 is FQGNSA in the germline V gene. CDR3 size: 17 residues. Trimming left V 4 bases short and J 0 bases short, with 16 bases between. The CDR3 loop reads CASSYKGAGSSYNEQFF. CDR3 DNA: TGTGCCAGCAGCTACAAGGGTGCGGGAAGCTCCTACAATGAGCAGTTCTTC. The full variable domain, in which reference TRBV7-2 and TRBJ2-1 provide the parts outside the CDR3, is GAGVSQSPSNKVTEKGKDVELRCDPISGHTALYWYRQSLGQGLEFLIYFQGNSAPDKSGLPSDRFSAERTGGSVSTLTIQRTQQEDSAVYLCASSYKGAGSSYNEQFFGPGTRLTVL.

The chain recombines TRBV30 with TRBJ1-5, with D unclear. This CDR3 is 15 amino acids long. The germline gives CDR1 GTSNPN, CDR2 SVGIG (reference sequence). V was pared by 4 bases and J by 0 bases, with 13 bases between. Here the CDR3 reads CAWTKPEYSNQPQHF. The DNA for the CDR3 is TGTGCCTGGACGAAACCCGAGTATAGCAATCAGCCCCAGCATTTT.

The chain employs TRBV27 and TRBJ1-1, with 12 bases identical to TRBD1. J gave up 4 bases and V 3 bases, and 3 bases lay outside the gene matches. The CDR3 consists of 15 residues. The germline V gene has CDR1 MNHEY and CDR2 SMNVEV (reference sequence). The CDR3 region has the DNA TGTGCCAGCAGTTTGGGACAGGGGGCTTTCACTGAAGCTTTCTTT. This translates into CASSLGQGAFTEAFF.

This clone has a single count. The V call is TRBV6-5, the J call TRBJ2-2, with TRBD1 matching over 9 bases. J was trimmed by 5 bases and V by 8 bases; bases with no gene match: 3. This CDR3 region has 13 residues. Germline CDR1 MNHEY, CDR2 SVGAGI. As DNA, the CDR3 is TGTGCCAGCGAGACAGGGGGAACCGGGGAGCTGTTTTTT. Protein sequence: CASETGGTGELFF.

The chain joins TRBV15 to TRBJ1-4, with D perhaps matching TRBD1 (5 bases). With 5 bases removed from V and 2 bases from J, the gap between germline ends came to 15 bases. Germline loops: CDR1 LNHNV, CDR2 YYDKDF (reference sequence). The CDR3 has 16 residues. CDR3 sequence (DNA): TGTGCCACCAGCGGCGCAGGGATTTCCACTAATGAAAAACTGTTTTTT. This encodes CATSGAGISTNEKLFF.

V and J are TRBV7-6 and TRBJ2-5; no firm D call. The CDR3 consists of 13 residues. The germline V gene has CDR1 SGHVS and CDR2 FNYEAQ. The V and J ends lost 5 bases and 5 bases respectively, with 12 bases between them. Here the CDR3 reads CASSPSRVETQYF. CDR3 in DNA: TGTGCCAGCAGCCCTAGTCGGGTGGAGACCCAGTACTTC.

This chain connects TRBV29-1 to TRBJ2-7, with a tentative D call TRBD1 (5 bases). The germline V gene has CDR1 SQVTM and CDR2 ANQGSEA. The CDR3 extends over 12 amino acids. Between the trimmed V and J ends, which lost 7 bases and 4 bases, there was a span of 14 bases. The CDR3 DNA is TGCAGCGCCCAGGGAAATACATACGAGCAGTACTTC. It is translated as CSAQGNTYEQYF.

The CDR3 nucleotides read TGTGCCAGCAGCCTGTCGGGGTCCTATAATTCACCCCTCCACTTT. This translates into CASSLSGSYNSPLHF. This chain connects TRBV5-6 to TRBJ1-6; D call uncertain. Germline V CDR1 and CDR2: SGHDT, YYEEEE. With 4 bases removed from V and 1 base from J, the gap between germline ends came to 9 bases. The CDR3 loop spans 15 amino acids.

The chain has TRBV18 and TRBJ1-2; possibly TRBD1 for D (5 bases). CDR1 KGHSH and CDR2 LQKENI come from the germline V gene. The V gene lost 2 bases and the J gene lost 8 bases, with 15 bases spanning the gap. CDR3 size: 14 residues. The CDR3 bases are TGTGCCAGCTCACCAGACCAGGGAATCATCGGCTACACCTTC. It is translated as CASSPDQGIIGYTF.

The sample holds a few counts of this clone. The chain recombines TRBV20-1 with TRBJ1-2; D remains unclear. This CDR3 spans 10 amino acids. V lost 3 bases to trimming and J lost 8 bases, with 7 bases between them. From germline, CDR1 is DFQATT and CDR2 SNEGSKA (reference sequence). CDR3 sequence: CSASLGGYTF. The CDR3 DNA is TGCAGTGCTAGTTTGGGCGGCTACACCTTC.

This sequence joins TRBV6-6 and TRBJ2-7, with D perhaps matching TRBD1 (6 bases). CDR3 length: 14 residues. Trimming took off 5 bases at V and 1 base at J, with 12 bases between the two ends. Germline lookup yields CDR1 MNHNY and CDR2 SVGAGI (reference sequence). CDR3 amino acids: CASSTGMGSYEQYF. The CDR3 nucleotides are TGTGCCAGCAGTACAGGGATGGGGTCCTACGAGCAGTACTTC.

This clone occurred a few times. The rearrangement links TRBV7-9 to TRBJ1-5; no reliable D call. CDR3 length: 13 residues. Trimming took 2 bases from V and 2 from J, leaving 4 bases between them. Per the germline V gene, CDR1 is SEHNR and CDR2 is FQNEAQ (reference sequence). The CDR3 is CASSLTGNQPQHF. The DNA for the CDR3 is TGTGCCAGCAGCTTAACAGGCAATCAGCCCCAGCATTTT.

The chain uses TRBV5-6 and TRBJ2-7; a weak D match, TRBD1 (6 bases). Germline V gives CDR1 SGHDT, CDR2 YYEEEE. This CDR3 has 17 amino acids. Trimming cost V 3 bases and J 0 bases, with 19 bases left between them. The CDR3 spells CASSYAGAILSSYEQYF. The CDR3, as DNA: TGTGCCAGCAGCTATGCAGGGGCCATCCTAAGCTCCTACGAGCAGTACTTC.

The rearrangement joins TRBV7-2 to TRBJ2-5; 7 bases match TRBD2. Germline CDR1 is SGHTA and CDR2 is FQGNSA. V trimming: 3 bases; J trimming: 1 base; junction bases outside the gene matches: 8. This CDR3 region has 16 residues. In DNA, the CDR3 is TGTGCCAGCAGCTTGGGGCAGAGGGAGGGCCAAGAGACCCAGTACTTC. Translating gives CASSLGQREGQETQYF. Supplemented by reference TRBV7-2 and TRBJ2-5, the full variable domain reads GAGVSQSPSNKVTEKGKDVELRCDPISGHTALYWYRQSLGQGLEFLIYFQGNSAPDKSGLPSDRFSAERTGGSVSTLTIQRTQQEDSAVYLCASSLGQREGQETQYFGPGTRLLVL.

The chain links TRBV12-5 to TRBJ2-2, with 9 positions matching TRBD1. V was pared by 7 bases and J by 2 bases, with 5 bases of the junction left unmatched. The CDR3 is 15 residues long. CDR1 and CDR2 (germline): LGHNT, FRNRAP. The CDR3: CASAGQGINTGELFF. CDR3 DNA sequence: TGTGCTAGTGCCGGACAGGGGATTAACACCGGGGAGCTGTTTTTT.

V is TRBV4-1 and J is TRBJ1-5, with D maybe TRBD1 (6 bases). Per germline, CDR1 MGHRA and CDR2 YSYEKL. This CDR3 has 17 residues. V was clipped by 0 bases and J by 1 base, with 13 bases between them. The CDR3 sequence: CASSQEGGGMSNQPQHF. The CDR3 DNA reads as TGCGCCAGCAGCCAAGAAGGGGGGGGGATGAGCAATCAGCCCCAGCATTTT.

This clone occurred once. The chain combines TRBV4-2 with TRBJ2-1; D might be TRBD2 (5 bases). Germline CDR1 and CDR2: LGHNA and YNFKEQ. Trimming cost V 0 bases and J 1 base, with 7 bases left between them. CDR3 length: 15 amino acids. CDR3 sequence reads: CASSQDPGSYNEQFF. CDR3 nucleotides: TGTGCCAGCAGCCAAGATCCGGGGTCCTACAATGAGCAGTTCTTC.

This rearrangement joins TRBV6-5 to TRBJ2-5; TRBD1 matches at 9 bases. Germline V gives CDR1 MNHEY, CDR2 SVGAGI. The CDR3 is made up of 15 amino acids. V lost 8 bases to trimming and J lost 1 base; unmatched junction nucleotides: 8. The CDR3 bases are TGTGCCAGCGGTCGTACAGGGGGCCCCCAAGAGACCCAGTACTTC. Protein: CASGRTGGPQETQYF.

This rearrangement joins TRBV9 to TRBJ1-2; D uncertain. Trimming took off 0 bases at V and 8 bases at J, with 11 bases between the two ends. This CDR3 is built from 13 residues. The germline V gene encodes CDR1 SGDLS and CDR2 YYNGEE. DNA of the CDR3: TGTGCCAGCAGCGTAGCTCTGGGAGGCGGCTACACCTTC. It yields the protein CASSVALGGGYTF.

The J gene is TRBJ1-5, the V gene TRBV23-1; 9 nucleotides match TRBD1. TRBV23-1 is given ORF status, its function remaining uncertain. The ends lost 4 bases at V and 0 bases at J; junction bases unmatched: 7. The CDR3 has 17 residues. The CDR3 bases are TGCGCCAGCAGTCGTACAGGGGGCGGATTTAGCAATCAGCCCCAGCATTTT. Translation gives CASSRTGGGFSNQPQHF.

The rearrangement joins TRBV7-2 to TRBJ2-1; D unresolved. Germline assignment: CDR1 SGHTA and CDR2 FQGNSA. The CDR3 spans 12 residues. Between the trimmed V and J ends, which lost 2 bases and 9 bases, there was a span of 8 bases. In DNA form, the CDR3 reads TGTGCCAGCAGCTTACTAGTTATTGAGCAGTTCTTC. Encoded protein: CASSLLVIEQFF.